This TCR beta chain was retrieved from a study of T cells in Graves' hyperthyroidism and ophthalmopathy. General study results and limits: The blood repertoire included most of the expanded thyroid clonotypes above 0.001. A model using 13 V-J features told ophthalmopathy apart from stable hyperthyroidism.

This clonotype was counted ten times or more. Antigen: not known. Researchers took RNA transcripts and amplified the TCR beta CDR3 regions from them. The HTBI primer set served for first-round RT-PCR of the TCR CDR3. TCRdb reprocessed the multiplex PCR reads with MiXCR, giving one entry per CDR3 protein. The sample contains some 600,000 distinct CDR3 sequences, roughly 13% of which appear only once. This CDR3 region has 15 residues. Germline assignment: CDR1 SNHLY and CDR2 FYNNEI. The V end lost 6 bases, the J end lost 0 bases, and 12 bases lay between the germline ends. What was sequenced was blood. The chain carries TRBV2 and TRBJ1-5, with a weak D call TRBD1 (6 bases). This clonotype originated in a woman aged 25 to 39 with Graves' hyperthyroidism that later progressed to Graves' ophthalmopathy. The CDR3 reads CASRRQVNSNQPQHF. CDR3 DNA: TGTGCCAGCAGGAGACAGGTTAATAGCAATCAGCCCCAGCATTTT.